The 9 T cell receptor beta chains in this list originate from one sample, sequenced in a study of blood T cell repertoires in COVID-19. This table comes from immunoSEQ multiplex PCR, and its TCRdb copy is limited to in-frame clones, with some not included. The sample gives 250,000 to 300,000 clones, roughly 85% of which show up once; roughly 9.6% is in the top ten. The sample comprised peripheral blood. These receptors all come from a woman in her 70s with acute or convalescent COVID-19.

This clone was seen more than once but under ten times. The rearrangement links TRBV15 to TRBJ2-1, with D perhaps matching TRBD1 (6 bases). Trimming took off 1 base at V and 3 bases at J, with 7 bases between the two ends. This CDR3 region has 14 residues. Germline CDR1 and CDR2: LNHNV and YYDKDF (reference sequence). CDR3: CATSRATGYNEQFF. CDR3 sequence (DNA): TGTGCCACCAGCAGAGCGACAGGCTACAATGAGCAGTTCTTC.

J is TRBJ1-6 and V is TRBV6-6, with 8 bases aligning to TRBD1. The CDR3 loop spans 15 amino acids. Germline CDR1 MNHNY, CDR2 SVGAGI (reference sequence). The V and J ends lost 11 bases and 10 bases, in that order; junction bases with no gene match: 16. CDR3 loop: CASQGQGGGQSPLHF. The DNA for the CDR3 is TGTGCCTCCCAAGGACAGGGAGGAGGCCAATCACCCCTCCACTTT.

The V and J genes are TRBV7-9 and TRBJ2-3; 7 bases align to TRBD2. V shed 8 bases and J 5 bases; nucleotides not matched to a gene: 4. The CDR3 is 12 amino acids. The germline CDR1 and CDR2 sequences are SEHNR and FQNEAQ (reference sequence). The CDR3 loop is CASSREVDTQYF. CDR3 in DNA: TGTGCCAGCTCACGGGAGGTAGATACGCAGTATTTT.

This clone showed up just a few times. V and J are TRBV7-8 and TRBJ2-3, with D perhaps matching TRBD2 (6 bases). The CDR3 is 14 amino acids. CDR1 and CDR2 (germline): SGHVS, FQNEAQ. Trimming removed 1 base from V and 5 bases from J, with 10 bases in between. The CDR3 protein is CASSLVRGGDTQYF. The CDR3 DNA reads as TGTGCCAGCAGCTTAGTTAGGGGAGGAGATACGCAGTATTTT.

The gene calls are TRBV27 and TRBJ1-1, with TRBD1 matching over 9 bases. This CDR3 spans 13 amino acids. V was pared by 4 bases and J by 5 bases, with 2 bases of the junction left unmatched. Germline loops: CDR1 MNHEY, CDR2 SMNVEV (reference sequence). The chain's CDR3 is CASSSTGGTEAFF. As DNA, the CDR3 is TGTGCCAGCAGTTCGACAGGGGGGACTGAAGCTTTCTTT.

The rearrangement joins TRBV7-3 to TRBJ2-7; TRBD1 aligns across 12 bases. This CDR3 contains 15 residues. The germline V gene has CDR1 SGHTA and CDR2 FQGTGA. Trimming removed 5 bases from V and 3 bases from J; junction bases left unmatched: 5. The DNA for the CDR3 is TGTGCCAGCAGCATTGGGACAGGGGGCAGCTACGAGCAGTACTTC. Encoded protein: CASSIGTGGSYEQYF.

A few counts support this clone. This chain uses TRBV29-1 with TRBJ1-1; 8 bases agree with TRBD1. This CDR3 comprises 14 residues. Germline trimming cut 4 bases from V and 1 base from J; bases unmatched to any gene: 5. CDR1 and CDR2 (germline): SQVTM, ANQGSEA. The CDR3 nucleotides are TGCAGCGTTGTCAAAGGACAGGGGAACACTGAAGCTTTCTTT. Its protein is CSVVKGQGNTEAFF.

The CDR3 reads CASSQEYEAFF. CDR3 nucleotides: TGTGCCAGCAGCCAAGAGTATGAAGCTTTCTTT. This rearrangement joins TRBV7-9 to TRBJ1-1, with D unresolved. V dropped 5 bases and J dropped 7 bases, with 8 bases sitting between them. The germline V gene has CDR1 SEHNR and CDR2 FQNEAQ (reference sequence). The CDR3 contains 11 residues.

The chain links TRBV7-9 to TRBJ2-7; 8 bases fit TRBD1. The CDR3 runs 16 residues. The germline V gene has CDR1 SEHNR and CDR2 FQNEAQ (reference sequence). The V gene end was trimmed by 6 bases and the J gene end by 2 bases; junction bases not matched to a gene: 12. The CDR3 spells CASSSTGTGRTYEQYF. The CDR3 coding sequence is TGTGCCAGCAGTTCGACCGGGACAGGCCGTACCTACGAGCAGTACTTC.